This T cell receptor (beta chain) emerged from a study of OX40 agonist ivuxolimab in advanced cancers. Across the whole study: At doses from 0.01 to 10 mg/kg, patients were given intravenous ivuxolimab every 2 weeks. Hepatocellular carcinoma, melanoma, renal cell or head and neck cancer affected the dose-escalation patients. General study points: Antigen specificity was not determined for the expanded peripheral T cells. In CD8+ T cells, expanded clones were on average more numerous than in CD4+.

This CDR3 is built from 13 residues. CDR1 is LNHDA, CDR2 SQIVND, per germline (reference sequence). Notes on this clone: Its antigen is not identified.

Profiled with immunoSEQ multiplex PCR; TCRdb holds only in-frame clones, not every one. The table lists approximately 82,000 clones, around 78% of them singletons, with 0.75% to 0.85% in the top ten. The chain employs TRBV19 and TRBJ2-5; 7 positions agree with TRBD2. The starting material was CD4+ or CD8+ T cells sorted from blood, obtained in a trial of the OX40 agonist ivuxolimab. This sequence was found in an adult with an advanced solid tumor such as melanoma, head and neck, liver or kidney cancer. For the CDR3, the DNA is TGTGCTTCTGGGGGGGGATACGGAGAGACCCAGTACTTC. It translates to CASGGGYGETQYF.